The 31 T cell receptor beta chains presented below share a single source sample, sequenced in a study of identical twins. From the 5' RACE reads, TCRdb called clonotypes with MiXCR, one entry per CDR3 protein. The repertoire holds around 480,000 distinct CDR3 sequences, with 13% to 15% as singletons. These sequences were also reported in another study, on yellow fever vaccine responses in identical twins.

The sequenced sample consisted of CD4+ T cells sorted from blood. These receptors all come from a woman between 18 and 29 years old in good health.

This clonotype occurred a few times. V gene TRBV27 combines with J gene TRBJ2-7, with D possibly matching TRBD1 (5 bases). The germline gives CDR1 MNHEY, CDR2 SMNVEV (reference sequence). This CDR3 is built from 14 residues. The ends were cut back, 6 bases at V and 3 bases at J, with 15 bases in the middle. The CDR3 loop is CASSLQGPNYEQYF. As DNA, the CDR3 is TGTGCCAGCAGCCTCCAGGGTCCAAACTACGAGCAGTACTTC.

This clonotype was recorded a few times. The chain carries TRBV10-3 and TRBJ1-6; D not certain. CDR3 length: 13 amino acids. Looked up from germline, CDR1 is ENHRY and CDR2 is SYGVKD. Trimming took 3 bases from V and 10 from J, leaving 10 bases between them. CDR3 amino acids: CAISDLGASPLHF. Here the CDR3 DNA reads TGTGCCATCAGTGATCTGGGAGCGTCACCCCTCCACTTT.

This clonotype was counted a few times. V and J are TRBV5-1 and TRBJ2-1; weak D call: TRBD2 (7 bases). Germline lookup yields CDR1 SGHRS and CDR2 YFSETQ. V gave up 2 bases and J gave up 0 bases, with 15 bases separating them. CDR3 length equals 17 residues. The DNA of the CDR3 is TGCGCCAGCAGCTTAATAAGGGGGGGTGTCTCCTACAATGAGCAGTTCTTC. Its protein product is CASSLIRGGVSYNEQFF. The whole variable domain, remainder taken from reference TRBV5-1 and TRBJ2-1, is KAGVTQTPRYLIKTRGQQVTLSCSPISGHRSVSWYQQTPGQGLQFLFEYFSETQRNKGNFPGRFSGRQFSNSRSEMNVSTLELGDSALYLCASSLIRGGVSYNEQFFGPGTRLTVL.

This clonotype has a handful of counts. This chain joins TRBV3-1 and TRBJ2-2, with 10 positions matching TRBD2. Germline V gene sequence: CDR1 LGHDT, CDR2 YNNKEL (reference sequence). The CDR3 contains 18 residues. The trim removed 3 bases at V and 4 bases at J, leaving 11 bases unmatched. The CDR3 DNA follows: TGTGCCAGCAGCCAGTCGACCGGGACTAGCGTCACCACCGGGGAGCTGTTTTTT. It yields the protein CASSQSTGTSVTTGELFF.

The CDR3 loop reads CASSLFAGSDEQFF. The DNA of the CDR3 is TGTGCCAGCAGCTTATTCGCGGGGAGTGATGAGCAGTTCTTC. The chain joins TRBV7-3 to TRBJ2-1; TRBD2 is a possible D gene (6 bases). Germline CDR1 SGHTA, CDR2 FQGTGA. Trimming shortened V by 2 bases and J by 8 bases, and 13 bases separated the two germline ends. CDR3 size: 14 residues.

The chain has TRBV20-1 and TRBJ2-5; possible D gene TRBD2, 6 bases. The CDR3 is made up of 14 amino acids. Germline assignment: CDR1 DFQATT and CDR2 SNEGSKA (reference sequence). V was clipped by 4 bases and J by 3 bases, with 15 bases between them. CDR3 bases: TGCAGTGCTACCACCCATTGGGGGGAAGAGACCCAGTACTTC. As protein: CSATTHWGEETQYF.

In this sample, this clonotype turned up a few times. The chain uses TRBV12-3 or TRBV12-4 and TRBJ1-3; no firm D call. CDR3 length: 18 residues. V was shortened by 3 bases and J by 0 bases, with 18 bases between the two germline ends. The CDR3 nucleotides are TGTGCCAGCAGTTTCCGGGCCCCAGGATTCTTCTCTGGAAACACCATATATTTT. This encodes CASSFRAPGFFSGNTIYF.

In DNA form, the CDR3 reads TGTGCCACCAGTGACGCAGGGGGAGGGAATGAGCAGTTCTTC. It translates to CATSDAGGGNEQFF. V gene TRBV24-1 combines with J gene TRBJ2-1; tentatively, D is TRBD1 or TRBD2 (7 bases each). The CDR3 is made up of 14 amino acids. Germline-derived CDR1 and CDR2 are KGHDR and SFDVKD. V gave up 4 bases and J gave up 7 bases, with 13 bases separating them.

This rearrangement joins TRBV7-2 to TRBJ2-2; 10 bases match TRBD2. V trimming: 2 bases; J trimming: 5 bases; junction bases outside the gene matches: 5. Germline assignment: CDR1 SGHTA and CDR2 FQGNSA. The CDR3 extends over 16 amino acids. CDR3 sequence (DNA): TGTGCCAGCAGCTTACCTAGCGGGAGTAAAACCGGGGAGCTGTTTTTT. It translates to CASSLPSGSKTGELFF.

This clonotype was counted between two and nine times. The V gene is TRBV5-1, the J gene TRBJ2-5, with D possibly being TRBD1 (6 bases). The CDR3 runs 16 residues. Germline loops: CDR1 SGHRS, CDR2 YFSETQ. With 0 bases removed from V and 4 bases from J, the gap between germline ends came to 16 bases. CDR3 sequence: CASSLDPGVERETQYF. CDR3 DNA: TGCGCCAGCAGCTTGGATCCAGGGGTTGAAAGAGAGACCCAGTACTTC.

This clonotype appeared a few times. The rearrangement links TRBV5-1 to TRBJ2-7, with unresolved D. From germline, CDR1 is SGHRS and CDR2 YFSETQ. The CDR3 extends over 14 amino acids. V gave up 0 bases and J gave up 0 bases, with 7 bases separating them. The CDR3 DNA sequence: TGCGCCAGCAGCTTGGAAAGTCCCTCCTACGAGCAGTACTTC. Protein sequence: CASSLESPSYEQYF.

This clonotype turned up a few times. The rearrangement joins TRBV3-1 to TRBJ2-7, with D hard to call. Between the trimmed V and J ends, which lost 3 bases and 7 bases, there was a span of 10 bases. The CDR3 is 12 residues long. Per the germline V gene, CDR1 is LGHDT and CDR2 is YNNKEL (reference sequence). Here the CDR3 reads CASSQSLGEQYF. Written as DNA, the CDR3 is TGTGCCAGCAGCCAGAGCCTGGGGGAGCAGTACTTC.

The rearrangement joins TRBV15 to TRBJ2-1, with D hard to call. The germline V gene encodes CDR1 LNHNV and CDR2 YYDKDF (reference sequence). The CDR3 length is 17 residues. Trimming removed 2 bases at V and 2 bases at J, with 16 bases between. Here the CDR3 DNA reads TGTGCCACCAGCAGACAGAGGAGAGTAGCAACCTACAATGAGCAGTTCTTC. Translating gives CATSRQRRVATYNEQFF.

The CDR3 coding sequence is TGCGCCAGCAGCCAGCTCAGGGGAAAAGGTACAGATACGCAGTATTTT. Its translation is CASSQLRGKGTDTQYF. J is TRBJ2-3 and V is TRBV4-1, with a weak D call TRBD1 (6 bases). Germline CDR1 and CDR2: MGHRA and YSYEKL. Deletions cut 3 bases from V and 3 bases from J, with 16 bases between. CDR3 length: 16 residues.

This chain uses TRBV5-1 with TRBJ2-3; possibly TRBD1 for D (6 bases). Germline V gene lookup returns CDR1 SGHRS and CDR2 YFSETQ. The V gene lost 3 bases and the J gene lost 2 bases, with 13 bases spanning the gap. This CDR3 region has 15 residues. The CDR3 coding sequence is TGCGCCAGCAGCTCAGGGGTGCATTTCACAGATACGCAGTATTTT. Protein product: CASSSGVHFTDTQYF.

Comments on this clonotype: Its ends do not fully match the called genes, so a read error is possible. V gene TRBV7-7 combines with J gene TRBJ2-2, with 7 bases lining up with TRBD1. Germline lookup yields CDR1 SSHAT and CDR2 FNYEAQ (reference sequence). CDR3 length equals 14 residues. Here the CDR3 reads CASSTTGVPGELFF. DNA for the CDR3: TGTGCTAGCAGCACTACAGGGGTTCCCGGGGAGCTGTTTTTT.

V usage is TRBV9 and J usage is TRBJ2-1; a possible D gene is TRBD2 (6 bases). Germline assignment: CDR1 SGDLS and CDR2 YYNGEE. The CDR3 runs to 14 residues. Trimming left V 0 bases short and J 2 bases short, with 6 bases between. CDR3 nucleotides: TGTGCCAGCAGCGTAGCTAGCGCCTACAATGAGCAGTTCTTC. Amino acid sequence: CASSVASAYNEQFF.

CDR3 sequence reads: CASSLPPPIPNEQFF. CDR3 coding DNA: TGTGCCAGCAGCTTACCCCCCCCCATACCAAATGAGCAGTTCTTC. The rearrangement links TRBV7-2 to TRBJ2-1; D uncertain. CDR1 and CDR2 from the germline V gene are SGHTA and FQGNSA. The germline V and J ends were trimmed by 2 bases and 7 bases, with 15 bases remaining between them. This CDR3 comprises 15 residues.

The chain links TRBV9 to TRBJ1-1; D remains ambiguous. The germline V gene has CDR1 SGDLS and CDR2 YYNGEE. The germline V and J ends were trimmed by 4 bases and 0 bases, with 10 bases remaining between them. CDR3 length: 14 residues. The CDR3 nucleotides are TGTGCCAGCAGCCCCCGGCAGATGAACACTGAAGCTTTCTTT. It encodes CASSPRQMNTEAFF.

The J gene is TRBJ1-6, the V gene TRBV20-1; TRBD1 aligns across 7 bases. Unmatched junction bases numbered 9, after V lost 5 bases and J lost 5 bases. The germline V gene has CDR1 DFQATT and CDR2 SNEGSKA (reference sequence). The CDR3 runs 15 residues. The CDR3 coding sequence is TGCAGTGCTCCCCCACAGGGGACTAATAATTCACCCCTCCACTTT. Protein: CSAPPQGTNNSPLHF.

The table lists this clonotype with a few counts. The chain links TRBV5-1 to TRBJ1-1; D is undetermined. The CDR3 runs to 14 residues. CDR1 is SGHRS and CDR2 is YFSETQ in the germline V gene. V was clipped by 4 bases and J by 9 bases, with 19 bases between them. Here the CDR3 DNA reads TGCGCCAGCAGCCAGTCCCGGGAGGGCCAAAAAGCTTTCTTT. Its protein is CASSQSREGQKAFF.

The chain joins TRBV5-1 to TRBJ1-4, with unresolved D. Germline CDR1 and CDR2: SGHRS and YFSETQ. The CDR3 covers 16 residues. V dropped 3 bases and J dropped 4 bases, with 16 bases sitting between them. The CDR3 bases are TGCGCCAGCAGCTCAAGACAACCGGGCCTTAATGAAAAACTGTTTTTT. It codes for CASSSRQPGLNEKLFF.

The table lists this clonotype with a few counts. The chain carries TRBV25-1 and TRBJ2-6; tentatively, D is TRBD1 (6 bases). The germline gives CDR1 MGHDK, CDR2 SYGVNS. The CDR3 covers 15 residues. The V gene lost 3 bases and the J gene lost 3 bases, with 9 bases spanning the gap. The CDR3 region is CASSDTGIGANVLTF. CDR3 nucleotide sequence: TGTGCCAGCAGTGACACAGGGATTGGGGCCAACGTCCTGACTTTC. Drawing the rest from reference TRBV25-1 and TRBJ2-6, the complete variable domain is EADIYQTPRYLVIGTGKKITLECSQTMGHDKMYWYQQDPGMELHLIHYSYGVNSTEKGDLSSESTVSRIRTEHFPLTLESARPSHTSQYLCASSDTGIGANVLTFGAGSRLTVL.

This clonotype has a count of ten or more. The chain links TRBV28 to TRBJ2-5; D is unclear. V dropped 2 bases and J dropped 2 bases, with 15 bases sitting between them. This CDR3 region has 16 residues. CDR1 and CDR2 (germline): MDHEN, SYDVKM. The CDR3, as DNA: TGTGCCAGCAGTTTAATCCGCCCAGGCGATCAAGAGACCCAGTACTTC. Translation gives CASSLIRPGDQETQYF.

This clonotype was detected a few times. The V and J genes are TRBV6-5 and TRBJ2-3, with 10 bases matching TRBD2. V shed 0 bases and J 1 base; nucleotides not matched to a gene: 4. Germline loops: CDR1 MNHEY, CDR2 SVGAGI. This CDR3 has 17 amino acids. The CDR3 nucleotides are TGTGCCAGCAGTTACTCGATCCTAGCGGGAGGCACAGATACGCAGTATTTT. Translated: CASSYSILAGGTDTQYF.

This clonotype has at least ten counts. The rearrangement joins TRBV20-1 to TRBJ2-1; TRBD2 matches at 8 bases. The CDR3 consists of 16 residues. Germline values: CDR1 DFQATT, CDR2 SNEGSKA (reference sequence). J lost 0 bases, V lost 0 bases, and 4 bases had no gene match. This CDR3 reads CSARDSGTSSYNEQFF. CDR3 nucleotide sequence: TGCAGTGCTAGAGATTCCGGGACTAGCTCCTACAATGAGCAGTTCTTC.

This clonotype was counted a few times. CDR3 loop: CASSLGLREPDTQYF. The CDR3 region has the DNA TGTGCCAGCAGCTTAGGATTGCGGGAGCCAGATACGCAGTATTTT. The rearrangement uses TRBV7-9 and TRBJ2-3; 7 bases map to TRBD2. Germline V gene sequence: CDR1 SEHNR, CDR2 FQNEAQ (reference sequence). The length of the CDR3 is 15 residues. The junction had 5 bases not matched to a gene; V was cut back by 1 base and J by 4 bases.

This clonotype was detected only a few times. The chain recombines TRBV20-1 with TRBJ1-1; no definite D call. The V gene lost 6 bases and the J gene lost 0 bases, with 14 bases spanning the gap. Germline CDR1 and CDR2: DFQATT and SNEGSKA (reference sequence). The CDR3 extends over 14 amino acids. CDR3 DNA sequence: TGCAGTGCCGCTAGGCGGACGGTGAACACTGAAGCTTTCTTT. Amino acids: CSAARRTVNTEAFF.

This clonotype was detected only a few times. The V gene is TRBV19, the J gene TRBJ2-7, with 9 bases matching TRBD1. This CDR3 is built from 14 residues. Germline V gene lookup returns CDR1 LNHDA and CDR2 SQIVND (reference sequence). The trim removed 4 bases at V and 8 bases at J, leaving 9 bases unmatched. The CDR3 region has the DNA TGTGCCAGTAGTACTCCGGGACAGGGAATCCAGCAGTACTTC. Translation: CASSTPGQGIQQYF.

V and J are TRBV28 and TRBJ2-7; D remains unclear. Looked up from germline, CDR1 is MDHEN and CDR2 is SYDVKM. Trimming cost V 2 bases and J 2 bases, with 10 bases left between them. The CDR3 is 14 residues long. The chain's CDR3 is CASSLMASPYEQYF. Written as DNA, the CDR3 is TGTGCCAGCAGTTTAATGGCCAGTCCCTACGAGCAGTACTTC.

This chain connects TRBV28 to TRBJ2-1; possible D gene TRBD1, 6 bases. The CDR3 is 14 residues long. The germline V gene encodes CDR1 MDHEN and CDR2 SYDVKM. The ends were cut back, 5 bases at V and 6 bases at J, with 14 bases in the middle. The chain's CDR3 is CASSLPTGVNEQFF. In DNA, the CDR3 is TGTGCCAGCAGTCTTCCGACAGGCGTCAATGAGCAGTTCTTC.